Listed here is a single TCR beta chain. Samples had at least 7 million PBMCs isolated from them. Extraction of total RNA produced a minimum of 6 micrograms from each sample. The sample comes from a study of blood T cells in healthy people across ages. Germline assignment: CDR1 SGHRS and CDR2 YFSETQ. The ends were cut back, 4 bases at V and 1 base at J, with 15 bases in the middle. The CDR3 has 15 residues. The authors ran a second PCR of roughly 6 to 12 cycles using a sample-barcoded 5' primer and a J-beta primer mix. Each cDNA molecule was tagged by a template-switch adaptor with 12 random nucleotides. TCRdb re-derived calls from the 5' RACE reads in MiXCR, one entry per CDR3 protein. The profile shows some 800,000 distinct CDR3 sequences, under 55% of them singletons.

This clonotype was sampled from a man aged 55 to 69 in good health. The rearrangement joins TRBV5-1 to TRBJ2-7; D remains ambiguous. Sequencing was carried out using blood. CDR3 nucleotides: TGCGCCAGCAGCCCCGGCCCCGGAAGATCCTACGAGCAGTACTTC. Encoded protein: CASSPGPGRSYEQYF.